Reported below is one T cell receptor beta chain. The antigen is not known. This sample is part of a study of T-cell memory formation after mild COVID-19. Study overall: Across donors, TCR clusters were largely donor specific.

Trimming left V 6 bases short and J 3 bases short, with 15 bases between. Germline V gene sequence: CDR1 MNHEY, CDR2 SVGEGT. This CDR3 is 15 amino acids long. The TCR alpha and TCR beta cDNA libraries, bearing sample barcodes and UMIs, were generated by 5'RACE using constant-segment primers. TCRdb re-analysed the 5' RACE reads in MiXCR, keeping a single row per CDR3 protein. The sample lists under 250,000 distinct CDR3 sequences, approximately 9% seen once, with roughly a fifth in the top ten. Findings and limits, study-wide: Cross-reactive memory appears to have joined, as suggested by some responding clones showing up in pre-infection memory.

The receptor comes from a man aged 18 to 30 who had mild COVID-19 (a few samples of this study predate the infection). Cell type and time point are not known. Sequenced input: PBMCs or a T cell subset sorted from them (not recorded which). V is TRBV6-2 or TRBV6-3 and J is TRBJ1-5, with D perhaps matching TRBD1 (6 bases). CDR3 nucleotides: TGTGCCAGCAGCCCCCGGACAGACCTCAATCAGCCCCAGCATTTT. Translated, it gives CASSPRTDLNQPQHF.